This TCR beta chain comes out of a study of brain T cells in children with intractable seizures. Broader study findings: Pre-surgery blood may have been undersampled, hiding some clones. Viral specificity was inferred only from CDR3 similarity; HCMV serostatus was unknown.

Generated by immunoSEQ multiplex PCR, the TCRdb table keeps only in-frame clones and is missing some. The sample includes roughly 110,000 clones, roughly 92% of them seen just once. Only cases whose brain tissue showed the highest T cell transcript signatures were sequenced. CDR1 and CDR2 from the germline V gene are LNHDA and SQIVND (reference sequence). This CDR3 spans 15 amino acids. V lost 4 bases and J lost 9; bases outside the gene matches: 8. On this clone itself: No antigen is known for it.

The sequence was collected from a boy under two years old with hemimegalencephaly and intractable seizures. The source material was peripheral blood, sampled at surgery. The V call is TRBV19, the J call TRBJ1-6; 8 nucleotides match TRBD1. The CDR3 region has the DNA TGTGCCAGTAGTACCACGGGACAGGCTAGTTCACCCCTCCACTTT. The encoded protein is CASSTTGQASSPLHF.